These T cell receptor beta chains were read from a single sample in a study of regulatory T cells in long-lasting Graves disease. Via MiXCR, TCRdb re-called the multiplex PCR reads, giving one row per CDR3 protein. Of 350,000 to 550,000 distinct CDR3 sequences listed, approximately 15% are singletons. These data were also filed under a second study, of T cells in Graves' hyperthyroidism and ophthalmopathy.

Sequencing was performed on peripheral blood mononuclear cells (PBMCs), taken at new diagnosis, from a patient treated with antithyroid drugs. Source of these receptors: a woman in her forties or fifties with Graves disease. CDR3s include the opening cysteine and the closing phenylalanine or tryptophan. A D gene is named only where the DNA matches it firmly. Clone size is shown for a subset of rows, as once, few, many or a class of expanded clone.

V gene: TRBV7-8; CDR3 length: 16; J gene: TRBJ2-7; clone size: many; D gene: TRBD2; CDR3 protein: CASSPYRLASTYEQYF; CDR3 DNA: TGTGCCAGCAGCCCATACCGACTAGCGAGTACCTACGAGCAGTACTTC
V gene: TRBV7-2; CDR3 length: 14; J gene: TRBJ1-5; clone size: many; D gene: .; CDR3 protein: CASSLGPWGQPQHF; CDR3 DNA: TGTGCCAGCAGCTTAGGGCCGTGGGGTCAGCCCCAGCATTTT
V gene: TRBV5-6; CDR3 length: 24; J gene: TRBJ2-7; clone size: .; D gene: .; CDR3 protein: CASRVFWPSISVPAAFSSWDEQYF; CDR3 DNA: .
V gene: TRBV12-3/TRBV12-4; CDR3 length: 14; J gene: TRBJ2-3; clone size: .; D gene: .; CDR3 protein: CASISGASTDTQYF; CDR3 DNA: TGTGCCAGCATCAGTGGGGCCAGCACAGATACGCAGTATTTT
V gene: TRBV3-1; CDR3 length: 12; J gene: TRBJ2-1; clone size: many; D gene: .; CDR3 protein: CASSQRRNEQFF; CDR3 DNA: TGTGCCAGCAGCCAACGTAGGAATGAGCAGTTCTTC
V gene: TRBV7-3; CDR3 length: 15; J gene: TRBJ2-1; clone size: .; D gene: TRBD2; CDR3 protein: CASAYSGRLNNEQFF; CDR3 DNA: TGTGCCAGCGCCTATAGCGGGAGACTAAACAATGAGCAGTTCTTC
V gene: TRBV5-6; CDR3 length: 12; J gene: TRBJ1-2; clone size: .; D gene: .; CDR3 protein: CASSLVWGGYTF; CDR3 DNA: TGTGCCAGCAGCTTGGTGTGGGGGGGCTACACCTTC
V gene: TRBV28; CDR3 length: 14; J gene: TRBJ2-2; clone size: .; D gene: .; CDR3 protein: CASSSGTPTGELFF; CDR3 DNA: TGTGCCAGCAGCTCCGGGACTCCTACCGGGGAGCTGTTTTTT
V gene: TRBV9; CDR3 length: 17; J gene: TRBJ2-1; clone size: many; D gene: TRBD2; CDR3 protein: CASSVGLAGTSYNEQFF; CDR3 DNA: TGTGCCAGCAGCGTAGGACTAGCGGGTACCTCCTACAATGAGCAGTTCTTC
V gene: TRBV7-8; CDR3 length: 17; J gene: TRBJ2-2; clone size: many; D gene: .; CDR3 protein: CASSLARDNPNTGELFF; CDR3 DNA: TGTGCCAGCAGCTTAGCTAGAGACAACCCGAACACCGGGGAGCTGTTTTTT
V gene: TRBV11-2; CDR3 length: 15; J gene: TRBJ2-3; clone size: many; D gene: TRBD2; CDR3 protein: CASSPGLAATDTQYF; CDR3 DNA: TGTGCCAGCAGCCCGGGACTAGCGGCTACAGATACGCAGTATTTT
V gene: TRBV10-3; CDR3 length: 15; J gene: TRBJ1-2; clone size: .; D gene: TRBD1; CDR3 protein: CAISSPDRGPGGYTF; CDR3 DNA: TGTGCCATCAGTTCTCCCGACAGGGGGCCCGGTGGCTACACCTTC
V gene: TRBV6-1; CDR3 length: 14; J gene: TRBJ1-4; clone size: .; D gene: .; CDR3 protein: CASTVGDRNEKLFF; CDR3 DNA: TGTGCCAGCACCGTGGGCGACAGAAATGAAAAACTGTTTTTT
V gene: TRBV28; CDR3 length: 15; J gene: TRBJ2-7; clone size: few; D gene: .; CDR3 protein: CASSFPTSSSYEQYF; CDR3 DNA: TGTGCCAGCAGTTTCCCTACTAGTAGCTCCTACGAGCAGTACTTC
V gene: TRBV14; CDR3 length: 13; J gene: TRBJ2-1; clone size: few; D gene: .; CDR3 protein: CASRPTGSDEQFF; CDR3 DNA: TGTGCCAGCAGACCCACAGGGTCGGATGAGCAGTTCTTC
V gene: TRBV7-6; CDR3 length: 15; J gene: TRBJ2-7; clone size: .; D gene: TRBD2; CDR3 protein: CASSSSGSPFYEQYF; CDR3 DNA: TGTGCCAGCAGCTCGAGCGGGAGCCCCTTCTACGAGCAGTACTTC
V gene: TRBV29-1; CDR3 length: 13; J gene: TRBJ2-1; clone size: .; D gene: .; CDR3 protein: CSADIVRGNEQFF; CDR3 DNA: TGCAGCGCGGATATTGTTAGAGGCAATGAGCAGTTCTTC
V gene: TRBV3-1; CDR3 length: 15; J gene: TRBJ1-5; clone size: few; D gene: .; CDR3 protein: CASSHGGGGNQPQHF; CDR3 DNA: TGTGCCAGCAGCCATGGGGGCGGAGGCAATCAGCCCCAGCATTTT
V gene: TRBV28; CDR3 length: 18; J gene: TRBJ2-1; clone size: .; D gene: TRBD1; CDR3 protein: CASSGDRGLLVAYNEQFF; CDR3 DNA: TGTGCCAGCAGCGGGGACAGGGGTTTATTAGTTGCCTACAATGAGCAGTTCTTC
V gene: TRBV3-1; CDR3 length: 14; J gene: TRBJ2-1; clone size: many; D gene: .; CDR3 protein: CASSQDWLEREQFF; CDR3 DNA: TGTGCCAGCAGCCAAGATTGGCTTGAGAGGGAGCAGTTCTTC
V gene: TRBV5-5; CDR3 length: 15; J gene: TRBJ2-7; clone size: many; D gene: .; CDR3 protein: CASSLLAGSAYEQYF; CDR3 DNA: TGTGCCAGCAGCTTACTCGCAGGATCCGCCTACGAGCAGTACTTC
V gene: TRBV28; CDR3 length: 13; J gene: TRBJ2-7; clone size: many; D gene: .; CDR3 protein: CASREAGSYEQYF; CDR3 DNA: TGTGCCAGCAGGGAAGCGGGTTCCTACGAGCAGTACTTC
V gene: TRBV19; CDR3 length: 14; J gene: TRBJ2-2; clone size: .; D gene: .; CDR3 protein: CASSPNRGSGELFF; CDR3 DNA: TGTGCCAGTAGTCCCAATAGGGGATCCGGGGAGCTGTTTTTT